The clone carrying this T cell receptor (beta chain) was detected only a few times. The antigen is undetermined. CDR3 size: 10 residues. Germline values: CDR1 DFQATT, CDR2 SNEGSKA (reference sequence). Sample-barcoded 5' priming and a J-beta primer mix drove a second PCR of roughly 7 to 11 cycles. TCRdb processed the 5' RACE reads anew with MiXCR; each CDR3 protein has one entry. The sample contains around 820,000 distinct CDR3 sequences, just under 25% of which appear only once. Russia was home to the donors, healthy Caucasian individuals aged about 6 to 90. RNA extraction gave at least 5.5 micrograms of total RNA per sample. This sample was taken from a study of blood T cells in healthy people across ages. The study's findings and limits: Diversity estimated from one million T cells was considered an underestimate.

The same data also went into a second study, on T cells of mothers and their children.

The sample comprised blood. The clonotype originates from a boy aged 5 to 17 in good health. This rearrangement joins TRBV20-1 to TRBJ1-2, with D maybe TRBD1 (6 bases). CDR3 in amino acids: CRTGNYGYTF. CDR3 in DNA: TGCAGGACAGGAAACTATGGCTACACCTTC.